The 21 T cell receptor beta chains below come from one sample, sequenced in a study of blood T cell repertoires in COVID-19. Data came from immunoSEQ multiplex PCR; TCRdb stores just in-frame clones and leaves some out. The sample shows over 250,000 clones, roughly 86% of them seen only once. Specimen: PBMCs or T cells enriched from blood (not recorded which). These receptors originate from a woman aged 18-29 years who had recovered from COVID-19.

The chain combines TRBV4-2 with TRBJ2-1, with 10 nucleotides matching TRBD2. The junction had 11 bases not matched to a gene; V was cut back by 4 bases and J by 8 bases. In germline, CDR1 is LGHNA, CDR2 YNFKEQ. CDR3 size: 16 residues. The DNA for the CDR3 is TGTGCCAGCAGCCCTCGGGAACTAGCGGGAATGGATGAGCAGTTCTTC. Its protein is CASSPRELAGMDEQFF.

This chain uses TRBV5-1 with TRBJ1-2, with D possibly matching TRBD1 (6 bases). The V end was cut by 4 bases, the J end by 4 bases, with 17 bases between. The CDR3 totals 15 residues. The germline V gene encodes CDR1 SGHRS and CDR2 YFSETQ. In nucleotides, the CDR3 is TGCGCCAGCAGCCCCAAAGCGACAGGAGCCTATGGCTACACCTTC. Translated: CASSPKATGAYGYTF. The variable domain in full, with the rest retrieved from reference TRBV5-1 and TRBJ1-2, is KAGVTQTPRYLIKTRGQQVTLSCSPISGHRSVSWYQQTPGQGLQFLFEYFSETQRNKGNFPGRFSGRQFSNSRSEMNVSTLELGDSALYLCASSPKATGAYGYTFGSGTRLTVV.

This sequence joins TRBV5-6 and TRBJ2-1; D gene uncertain. V gave up 2 bases and J gave up 4 bases, with 4 bases separating them. This CDR3 comprises 12 residues. The germline V gene encodes CDR1 SGHDT and CDR2 YYEEEE. CDR3: CASSFEYNEQFF. The CDR3 nucleotides read TGTGCCAGCAGCTTTGAGTACAATGAGCAGTTCTTC.

The V and J genes are TRBV2 and TRBJ1-4, with TRBD1 as a possible D gene (5 bases). V dropped 6 bases and J dropped 5 bases, with 19 bases sitting between them. The germline CDR1 and CDR2 sequences are SNHLY and FYNNEI. The CDR3 length is 16 residues. The CDR3: CASRRLQGFGNEKLFF. The CDR3 coding sequence is TGTGCCAGCAGGAGACTTCAGGGCTTTGGGAATGAAAAACTGTTTTTT.

This sequence joins TRBV6-5 and TRBJ2-1; the match to TRBD2 covers 8 bases. From germline, CDR1 is MNHEY and CDR2 SVGAGI. V shed 6 bases, J shed 5 bases, and the junction held 9 bases outside the gene matches. The CDR3 runs to 15 residues. CDR3 loop: CASRWSAGGHNEQFF. Here the CDR3 DNA reads TGTGCCAGCAGGTGGAGTGCGGGGGGTCACAATGAGCAGTTCTTC.

The chain uses TRBV7-9 and TRBJ2-5, with D perhaps matching TRBD1 (6 bases). V gave up 4 bases and J gave up 2 bases, with 14 bases separating them. There are 15 residues in the CDR3. Per germline, CDR1 SEHNR and CDR2 FQNEAQ (reference sequence). CDR3 bases: TGTGCCAGCAGCTCCCAAGGACAGAGACAAGAGACCCAGTACTTC. It is translated as CASSSQGQRQETQYF.

CDR3 residues: CASSSRGVQSGTKSQYEQYF. CDR3 in DNA: TGTGCCAGCAGCTCGAGAGGGGTACAGTCCGGGACTAAAAGCCAGTACGAGCAGTACTTC. The genes are TRBV6-6 and TRBJ2-7; 7 bases align to TRBD2. J gave up 4 bases and V 6 bases, and 27 bases lay outside the gene matches. CDR1 is MNHNY, CDR2 SVGAGI, per germline (reference sequence). The CDR3 is 20 amino acids.

This clone came up a few times. This sample includes further DNA sequences coding for the same CDR3. This chain joins TRBV5-1 and TRBJ1-1; D may be TRBD1 (5 bases). Between the trimmed V and J ends, which lost 3 bases and 1 base, there was a span of 7 bases. The CDR3 spans 13 residues. Germline V gene data show CDR1 as SGHRS and CDR2 as YFSETQ. CDR3 protein: CASSWQGNTEAFF. DNA of the CDR3: TGCGCCAGCAGCTGGCAGGGGAACACTGAAGCTTTCTTT.

This chain links TRBV11-2 with TRBJ1-6, with D perhaps matching TRBD1 (6 bases). The ends were cut back, 3 bases at V and 7 bases at J, with 13 bases in the middle. CDR3 length equals 15 residues. Germline V gene lookup returns CDR1 SGHAT and CDR2 FQNNGV. The CDR3 DNA is TGTGCCAGCAGCTTCTTGGGAACAGGGAATTCACCCCTCCACTTT. The encoded protein is CASSFLGTGNSPLHF.

The chain carries TRBV27 and TRBJ1-6, with D perhaps TRBD1 (5 bases). There are 15 residues in the CDR3. V lost 8 bases and J 0 bases, leaving 11 bases between the germline ends. Germline CDR1 is MNHEY and CDR2 is SMNVEV (reference sequence). In DNA form, the CDR3 reads TGTGCCAGCGCTGAGACAGTCTCCTATAATTCACCCCTCCACTTT. Protein product: CASAETVSYNSPLHF.

The gene calls are TRBV5-4 and TRBJ2-7; D ambiguous. Looked up from germline, CDR1 is SGHNT and CDR2 is YYREEE (reference sequence). V dropped 0 bases and J dropped 6 bases, with 10 bases sitting between them. The CDR3 loop spans 13 amino acids. CDR3: CASSLVGSSEQYF. The CDR3 DNA is TGTGCCAGCAGCTTGGTGGGCAGTAGCGAGCAGTACTTC. The full variable domain, rest sourced from reference TRBV5-4 and TRBJ2-7, is ETGVTQSPTHLIKTRGQQVTLRCSSQSGHNTVSWYQQALGQGPQFIFQYYREEENGRGNFPPRFSGLQFPNYSSELNVNALELDDSALYLCASSLVGSSEQYFGPGTRLTVT.

The chain links TRBV28 to TRBJ2-7, with D tentatively TRBD2 (5 bases). Germline values: CDR1 MDHEN, CDR2 SYDVKM. The CDR3 spans 14 residues. The V and J ends lost 3 bases and 2 bases respectively, with 11 bases between them. The CDR3 coding sequence is TGTGCCAGCAGTTTCAGATCAGCGGCCTACGAGCAGTACTTC. This codes for CASSFRSAAYEQYF.

This clone was seen just once. The rearrangement links TRBV30 to TRBJ1-2, with unresolved D. Per the germline V gene, CDR1 is GTSNPN and CDR2 is SVGIG (reference sequence). The CDR3 has 13 residues. Trimming took 2 bases from V and 7 from J, leaving 14 bases between them. CDR3 protein: CAWSMGDPGGYTF. Written as DNA, the CDR3 is TGTGCCTGGAGTATGGGTGACCCGGGTGGCTACACCTTC.

This chain uses TRBV29-1 with TRBJ2-7, with D tentatively TRBD1 (5 bases). Trimming took off 3 bases at V and 2 bases at J, with 8 bases between the two ends. This CDR3 region has 12 residues. CDR1 is SQVTM and CDR2 is ANQGSEA in the germline V gene. The CDR3 nucleotides are TGCAGCGTTGATACAGGCCCCTACGAGCAGTACTTC. This gives the protein CSVDTGPYEQYF.

The chain joins TRBV5-1 to TRBJ2-1; 7 bases map to TRBD2. The junction had 12 bases not matched to a gene; V was cut back by 0 bases and J by 9 bases. This CDR3 spans 16 amino acids. CDR1 and CDR2 from the germline V gene are SGHRS and YFSETQ. The CDR3 here is CASSLAPSGPTGEQFF. The CDR3 DNA sequence: TGCGCCAGCAGCTTGGCCCCTAGCGGACCCACGGGTGAGCAGTTCTTC.

The J gene is TRBJ2-3, the V gene TRBV14; no firm D call. Trimming pared 5 bases from V and 8 bases from J, leaving 14 bases between. The CDR3 is 13 amino acids. The V gene's germline CDR1 is SGHDN and CDR2 FVKESK. The CDR3 DNA reads TGTGCCAGCAGCAAAGCGCGCGCCGCTACGCAGTATTTT. As protein: CASSKARAATQYF.

In the case of this clone: The sample holds other DNA sequences that translate to the same CDR3. The V and J genes are TRBV5-4 and TRBJ2-7, with TRBD1 identical over 7 bases. Per the germline V gene, CDR1 is SGHNT and CDR2 is YYREEE (reference sequence). The J segment lost 2 bases and the V segment lost 2 bases, leaving 4 bases of the junction unmatched. This CDR3 has 14 residues. The CDR3 bases are TGTGCCAGCAGCTTACCAGGGGGAACCTACGAGCAGTACTTC. Its protein product is CASSLPGGTYEQYF.

This chain connects TRBV5-1 to TRBJ1-2; D ambiguous. Germline loops: CDR1 SGHRS, CDR2 YFSETQ. There are 15 residues in the CDR3. V lost 0 bases and J 6 bases, leaving 15 bases between the germline ends. This CDR3 is CASSLGHPTLDGYTF. In DNA, the CDR3 is TGCGCCAGCAGCTTGGGACACCCAACCCTTGATGGCTACACCTTC.

This clone showed up just once. The chain employs TRBV2 and TRBJ1-2; D is unclear. Germline V CDR1 and CDR2: SNHLY, FYNNEI. Trimming stripped 5 bases from V and 4 bases from J, with 14 bases between. The CDR3 contains 14 residues. For the CDR3, the DNA is TGTGCCAGCAGTATCAGCGATTACTCCTATGGCTACACCTTC. The encoded protein is CASSISDYSYGYTF.

The rearrangement joins TRBV7-8 to TRBJ2-2; tentative D call: TRBD2 (5 bases). This CDR3 is built from 16 residues. V lost 5 bases and J lost 5, with 18 bases in between. Germline CDR1 is SGHVS and CDR2 is FQNEAQ. In nucleotides, the CDR3 is TGTGCCAGCAGCCTGCCTTCCAGCGGTGGAACCGGGGAGCTGTTTTTT. The encoded protein is CASSLPSSGGTGELFF.

V and J are TRBV7-2 and TRBJ2-3, with D tentatively TRBD2 (6 bases). The germline V and J ends were trimmed by 5 bases and 7 bases, with 22 bases remaining between them. This CDR3 has 16 residues. CDR1 and CDR2 from the germline V gene are SGHTA and FQGNSA. CDR3 region: CASSTLEGGERNTQYF. The CDR3 bases are TGTGCCAGCAGCACCCTCGAGGGCGGGGAACGTAATACGCAGTATTTT.